This T cell receptor (beta chain) is drawn from a study of T cell clonotyping in hematopoietic cell transplantation. Study observations and caveats: Few recipient clonotypes overlapped donors; over 95% were de novo at given depth. After transplant, recipient diversity fell while pathologically expanded clonotypes grew through day 180.

The CDR3 contains 16 residues. Trimming stripped 0 bases from V and 1 base from J, with 11 bases between. CDR1 and CDR2 (germline): SNHLY, FYNNEI. A note on this clone: Its target is unknown.

Sequencing was performed with immunoSEQ multiplex PCR; in TCRdb, only in-frame clones are kept and a portion is missing. This repertoire shows approximately 6,900 clones, approximately 90% found once; its top ten account for roughly 4.7%. This chain links TRBV2 with TRBJ2-3, with D possibly being TRBD2 (6 bases). The receptor comes from a female patient between 50 and 59 years old who had an allogeneic stem cell transplant from an unrelated donor, so the T cells may come from the graft donor. Some clones in this sample may be carry-over from other donors' samples. The sample consisted of PBMCs, taken 30 days after allogeneic stem cell transplant. This CDR3 reads CASSEAAGLGTDTQYF. CDR3 sequence (DNA): TGTGCCAGCAGTGAAGCCGCGGGACTGGGCACAGATACGCAGTATTTT.